This TCR beta chain was identified in a study of vaccination and CD4 T cells after COVID-19. This CDR3 region has 15 residues. The germline V gene encodes CDR1 KGHSH and CDR2 LQKENI. Trimming removed 3 bases from V and 1 base from J, with 11 bases in between. The time point: late sampling 161 to 241 days after vaccination in three convalescent patients. Described treatment: roughly nine-day PBMC culture with coronavirus spike peptide pools or control peptides (ViraFEST assay). As for this clonotype: The antigen is unknown.

Cultured CD4+ T-cell DNA underwent Oncomine TCR Beta short-read sequencing. Via MiXCR, TCRdb re-called the PCR reads, giving one row per CDR3 protein. The data show fewer than 20,000 distinct CDR3 sequences, over 35% seen once. The chain employs TRBV18 and TRBJ2-3; TRBD1 or TRBD2 may be the D gene (5 bases each). This receptor was identified in a human donor who had recovered from COVID-19. The sequencing here drew on CD4+ T cells from blood, cultured in vitro, taken about 7 months after SARS-CoV-2 vaccination. The CDR3 coding sequence is TGTGCCAGCTCACCTCTGGGACCAGGCACAGATACGCAGTATTTT. Translation: CASSPLGPGTDTQYF.